What follows are 32 T cell receptor beta chains derived from one specimen sequenced in a study of blood T cell repertoires in COVID-19. Assay used: immunoSEQ multiplex PCR; TCRdb lists only in-frame clones, some missing. The table records over 75,000 clones, over 90% of them present only once. Input material: peripheral blood. Receptor source: a man in his 60s with acute or convalescent COVID-19.

The chain joins TRBV4-2 to TRBJ1-3; D unresolved. V lost 1 base and J 0 bases, leaving 7 bases between the germline ends. This CDR3 contains 15 residues. CDR1 is LGHNA and CDR2 is YNFKEQ in the germline V gene. This CDR3 reads CASSQGHSSGNTIYF. The CDR3 nucleotides read TGTGCCAGCAGCCAAGGACACAGCTCTGGAAACACCATATATTTT.

The J gene is TRBJ2-5, the V gene TRBV5-4, with 7 bases matching TRBD1. Germline V gene lookup returns CDR1 SGHNT and CDR2 YYREEE (reference sequence). V shed 3 bases and J 3 bases; nucleotides not matched to a gene: 5. The CDR3 is 14 amino acids. The CDR3 reads CASSSDRTKETQYF. CDR3 nucleotides: TGTGCCAGCAGCTCGGACAGGACCAAAGAGACCCAGTACTTC.

The chain uses TRBV20-1 and TRBJ1-2; D possibly corresponds to TRBD1 (6 bases). The CDR3 is made up of 11 amino acids. V lost 5 bases and J 8 bases, leaving 12 bases between the germline ends. Looked up from germline, CDR1 is DFQATT and CDR2 is SNEGSKA (reference sequence). This chain's CDR3 is CSAYTGPGYTF. The CDR3, as DNA: TGCAGTGCTTACACAGGGCCCGGCTACACCTTC.

This chain joins TRBV5-6 and TRBJ1-5; D unresolved. The germline gives CDR1 SGHDT, CDR2 YYEEEE. The ends were cut back, 4 bases at V and 4 bases at J, with 12 bases in the middle. This CDR3 has 14 amino acids. The CDR3 nucleotides read TGTGCCAGCAGCGCGGAGGGCGGAAATCAGCCCCAGCATTTT. Amino acids: CASSAEGGNQPQHF.

The chain uses TRBV7-2 and TRBJ2-1, with 8 bases identical to TRBD1. The CDR3 has 14 amino acids. Germline lookup yields CDR1 SGHTA and CDR2 FQGNSA. J gave up 6 bases and V 2 bases, and 3 bases lay outside the gene matches. The CDR3 sequence is CASSLSQGANEQFF. Written as DNA, the CDR3 is TGTGCCAGCAGCTTATCGCAGGGGGCCAATGAGCAGTTCTTC. Combining the CDR3 with reference TRBV7-2 and TRBJ2-1 gives the whole variable domain GAGVSQSPSNKVTEKGKDVELRCDPISGHTALYWYRQSLGQGLEFLIYFQGNSAPDKSGLPSDRFSAERTGGSVSTLTIQRTQQEDSAVYLCASSLSQGANEQFFGPGTRLTVL.

V gene TRBV5-4 combines with J gene TRBJ2-2, with a weak D call TRBD1 (6 bases). CDR1 and CDR2 from the germline V gene are SGHNT and YYREEE (reference sequence). The V and J ends lost 4 bases and 5 bases respectively, with 9 bases between them. The CDR3 runs 13 residues. The CDR3 loop reads CASSPRGTGELFF. The CDR3 bases are TGTGCCAGCAGCCCCAGGGGAACCGGGGAGCTGTTTTTT.

The chain uses TRBV13 and TRBJ2-1; no firm D call. The CDR3 contains 11 residues. CDR1 and CDR2 from the germline V gene are PRHDT and FYEKMQ (reference sequence). Trimming stripped 8 bases from V and 10 bases from J, with 12 bases between. CDR3 nucleotides: TGTGCCAGCGGCCTAGGGCGGGAGCAGTTCTTC. Protein product: CASGLGREQFF. Looking up the rest from reference TRBV13 and TRBJ2-1 gives the full variable domain: AAGVIQSPRHLIKEKRETATLKCYPIPRHDTVYWYQQGPGQDPQFLISFYEKMQSDKGSIPDRFSAQQFSDYHSELNMSSLELGDSALYFCASGLGREQFFGPGTRLTVL.

The CDR3 region has the DNA TGTGCCAGCAGTAATGGAGATCCCACCTACAATGAGCAGTTCTTC. Its protein product is CASSNGDPTYNEQFF. The chain employs TRBV28 and TRBJ2-1; the D is unclear. Trimming shortened V by 5 bases and J by 2 bases, and 13 bases separated the two germline ends. CDR3 length equals 15 residues. Germline CDR1 is MDHEN and CDR2 is SYDVKM.

In its sample, this clone was seen once. The V call is TRBV5-8, the J call TRBJ1-2, with 9 nucleotides matching TRBD1. V lost 2 bases to trimming and J lost 4 bases; unmatched junction nucleotides: 6. Germline assignment: CDR1 SGHTS and CDR2 YDEGEE. CDR3 size: 15 residues. The CDR3 bases are TGTGCCAGCAGCTTAGGGGACAGGGCAGGCTATGGCTACACCTTC. As protein: CASSLGDRAGYGYTF.

This sequence joins TRBV19 and TRBJ2-1, with TRBD2 identical over 8 bases. The length of the CDR3 is 14 residues. With 3 bases clipped from V and 9 bases from J, the junction kept 7 bases outside the gene matches. Germline V gives CDR1 LNHDA, CDR2 SQIVND (reference sequence). This CDR3 is CASSMTSGSGEQFF. CDR3 nucleotide sequence: TGTGCCAGTAGTATGACGAGCGGGAGTGGTGAGCAGTTCTTC.

This clone came up once. V and J are TRBV6-5 and TRBJ2-7; 10 nucleotides agree with TRBD1. The CDR3 runs to 15 residues. Trimming took 5 bases from V and 3 from J; bases not matched to a gene: 7. Per germline, CDR1 MNHEY and CDR2 SVGAGI. The CDR3 nucleotides read TGTGCCAGCAGTCCCAGACAGGGGGCATACTACGAGCAGTACTTC. Encoded protein: CASSPRQGAYYEQYF.

The chain recombines TRBV13 with TRBJ2-1, with D possibly matching TRBD2 (6 bases). V gave up 5 bases and J gave up 6 bases, with 11 bases separating them. The CDR3 runs 13 residues. Germline lookup yields CDR1 PRHDT and CDR2 FYEKMQ (reference sequence). The CDR3 protein is CASSHLSGNEQFF. In DNA form, the CDR3 reads TGTGCCAGCAGCCACCTTAGCGGCAATGAGCAGTTCTTC. The variable domain in full, with the rest retrieved from reference TRBV13 and TRBJ2-1, is AAGVIQSPRHLIKEKRETATLKCYPIPRHDTVYWYQQGPGQDPQFLISFYEKMQSDKGSIPDRFSAQQFSDYHSELNMSSLELGDSALYFCASSHLSGNEQFFGPGTRLTVL.

The chain recombines TRBV29-1 with TRBJ1-1, with a weak D call TRBD1 (6 bases). Germline V CDR1 and CDR2: SQVTM, ANQGSEA. The CDR3 spans 14 residues. The germline V and J ends were trimmed by 4 bases and 10 bases, with 22 bases remaining between them. This CDR3 reads CSVVKGDGEEGAFF. CDR3 sequence (DNA): TGCAGCGTTGTGAAGGGGGACGGTGAAGAAGGAGCTTTCTTT.

The chain couples TRBV28 to TRBJ1-4; 9 nucleotides line up with TRBD1. The CDR3 spans 16 residues. J lost 4 bases, V lost 6 bases, and 9 bases had no gene match. Per germline, CDR1 MDHEN and CDR2 SYDVKM. For the CDR3, the DNA is TGTGCCAGCAGAATAGCGGGACAGGGCTTTAATGAAAAACTGTTTTTT. This sequence encodes CASRIAGQGFNEKLFF.

This clone was observed a handful of times. The rearrangement joins TRBV7-3 to TRBJ2-2; D remains ambiguous. This CDR3 comprises 12 residues. Trimming removed 4 bases at V and 2 bases at J, with 2 bases between. Germline-derived CDR1 and CDR2 are SGHTA and FQGTGA. Here the CDR3 reads CASSSNTGELFF. The CDR3 DNA sequence: TGTGCCAGCAGCTCAAACACCGGGGAGCTGTTTTTT.

The rearrangement links TRBV7-2 to TRBJ2-1; 9 bases are shared with TRBD2. There are 16 residues in the CDR3. Germline-derived CDR1 and CDR2 are SGHTA and FQGNSA. The V and J ends lost 0 bases and 7 bases, in that order; junction bases with no gene match: 7. The CDR3, as DNA: TGTGCCAGCAGCTTAGCGGCAGGCGGGGGGGGGAATGAGCAGTTCTTC. Its translation: CASSLAAGGGGNEQFF.

The V call is TRBV29-1, the J call TRBJ1-4, with 8 bases that match TRBD1. This CDR3 comprises 14 residues. CDR1 SQVTM and CDR2 ANQGSEA come from the germline V gene. With 7 bases clipped from V and 8 bases from J, the junction kept 12 bases outside the gene matches. CDR3 amino acids: CSALLWDRNEKLFF. The CDR3 coding sequence is TGCAGCGCCTTGTTATGGGACAGGAACGAAAAACTGTTTTTT.

The chain has TRBV27 and TRBJ2-6, with D unresolved. Germline V gives CDR1 MNHEY, CDR2 SMNVEV (reference sequence). V lost 3 bases, J lost 5 bases, and 5 bases lay in between. This CDR3 has 13 amino acids. The CDR3 DNA is TGTGCCAGCAGTTTGGCCAGGGCCAACGTCCTGACTTTC. Protein: CASSLARANVLTF.

The chain joins TRBV28 to TRBJ1-3; 7 nucleotides align to TRBD1. Germline CDR1 MDHEN, CDR2 SYDVKM. V was pared by 3 bases and J by 0 bases, with 8 bases of the junction left unmatched. CDR3 size: 17 residues. In DNA, the CDR3 is TGTGCCAGCAGTTTGTACAAAGGGGGCTACTCTGGAAACACCATATATTTT. It specifies CASSLYKGGYSGNTIYF.

The chain employs TRBV3-1 (or the pseudogene TRBV3-2) and TRBJ2-5; D remains unclear. The germline V gene has CDR1 LGHDT and CDR2 YNNKEL (reference sequence). V lost 0 bases and J 5 bases, leaving 10 bases between the germline ends. This CDR3 contains 14 residues. This CDR3 is CASSQDWSRETQYF. In DNA, the CDR3 is TGTGCCAGCAGCCAAGATTGGAGCCGGGAGACCCAGTACTTC.

The V gene is TRBV28, the J gene TRBJ1-4, with D perhaps TRBD1 (6 bases). Germline CDR1 is MDHEN and CDR2 is SYDVKM. V dropped 6 bases and J dropped 0 bases, with 14 bases sitting between them. The CDR3 is 16 residues long. CDR3 DNA: TGTGCCAGCAGCCCGTCGGGGGGGCCAACTAATGAAAAACTGTTTTTT. As protein: CASSPSGGPTNEKLFF.

This clone was seen more than once but under ten times. The chain couples TRBV28 to TRBJ2-6, with 7 bases identical to TRBD2. The germline gives CDR1 MDHEN, CDR2 SYDVKM. CDR3 length: 17 residues. The junction had 4 bases not matched to a gene; V was cut back by 2 bases and J by 0 bases. CDR3 in amino acids: CASSLGWGGSGANVLTF. CDR3 in DNA: TGTGCCAGCAGTTTAGGTTGGGGGGGCTCTGGGGCCAACGTCCTGACTTTC.

The CDR3 DNA reads as TGTGCTAGTGGTTTGGTGGGGCAGTGGCCTTTTGATAGCAATCAGCCCCAGCATTTT. Amino acids: CASGLVGQWPFDSNQPQHF. The rearrangement uses TRBV12-5 and TRBJ1-5; TRBD1 might be the D (5 bases). The CDR3 loop spans 19 amino acids. CDR1 and CDR2 from the germline V gene are LGHNT and FRNRAP. Deletions cut 0 bases from V and 0 bases from J, with 18 bases between.

The chain links TRBV19 to TRBJ2-3; TRBD2 aligns across 9 bases. J gave up 2 bases and V 8 bases, and 14 bases lay outside the gene matches. The CDR3 extends over 17 amino acids. Germline V gene lookup returns CDR1 LNHDA and CDR2 SQIVND (reference sequence). CDR3 sequence reads: CASRSGSARGSTDTQYF. The DNA of the CDR3 is TGTGCCAGTCGTAGCGGGAGCGCCCGTGGGTCCACAGATACGCAGTATTTT.

The V and J genes are TRBV7-9 and TRBJ1-4; TRBD1 is a possible D gene (6 bases). Germline V CDR1 and CDR2: SEHNR, FQNEAQ (reference sequence). This CDR3 contains 13 residues. The V end was cut by 7 bases, the J end by 5 bases, with 11 bases between. The CDR3 region has the DNA TGTGCCAGCACCCGGACAGAGAATGAAAAACTGTTTTTT. Translating it yields CASTRTENEKLFF.

The chain recombines TRBV9 with TRBJ2-7; 7 bases agree with TRBD2. CDR3 length equals 13 residues. Losses at the gene ends were 1 base for V and 5 bases for J; bases not matched to a gene: 3. The V gene's germline CDR1 is SGDLS and CDR2 YYNGEE. The CDR3: CASSVLAGDEQYF. As DNA, the CDR3 is TGTGCCAGCAGCGTACTGGCGGGAGACGAGCAGTACTTC.

The V gene is TRBV3-1 (or the pseudogene TRBV3-2), the J gene TRBJ2-5; no reliable D call. This CDR3 spans 14 amino acids. The germline CDR1 and CDR2 sequences are LGHDT and YNNKEL (reference sequence). The V and J ends lost 0 bases and 5 bases respectively, with 10 bases between them. CDR3 nucleotides: TGTGCCAGCAGCCAAGATTTAGTCGGGGAGACCCAGTACTTC. It encodes CASSQDLVGETQYF.

This chain links TRBV5-6 with TRBJ2-1; TRBD1 might be the D (6 bases). There are 13 residues in the CDR3. Between the trimmed V and J ends, which lost 4 bases and 3 bases, there was a span of 8 bases. Germline CDR1 reads SGHDT; CDR2 reads YYEEEE. The CDR3 nucleotides are TGTGCCAGCAGCCCACAGGGCTACAATGAGCAGTTCTTC. This codes for CASSPQGYNEQFF.

In nucleotides, the CDR3 is TGTGCCAGCAGTGGCGACTCGTACAATGAGCAGTTCTTC. Protein product: CASSGDSYNEQFF. The gene calls are TRBV28 and TRBJ2-1; D unresolved. Trimming cost V 5 bases and J 4 bases, with 9 bases left between them. The length of the CDR3 is 13 residues. In germline, CDR1 is MDHEN, CDR2 SYDVKM.

In this sample, this clone turned up a few times. V and J are TRBV28 and TRBJ2-3; 12 bases agree with TRBD2. This CDR3 comprises 15 residues. Germline V CDR1 and CDR2: MDHEN, SYDVKM. The V segment lost 0 bases and the J segment 5 bases; nucleotides outside the gene matches: 0. The CDR3 protein is CASSLWGLAGDTQYF. CDR3 in DNA: TGTGCCAGCAGTTTATGGGGACTAGCGGGAGATACGCAGTATTTT.

V is TRBV5-1 and J is TRBJ2-7; a possible D gene is TRBD1 (5 bases). CDR3 length equals 14 residues. Germline V gives CDR1 SGHRS, CDR2 YFSETQ. V lost 4 bases and J 7 bases, leaving 18 bases between the germline ends. The CDR3 DNA reads as TGCGCCAGCAGCCCGGACACCTACATAGGGGAGCAGTACTTC. Amino acid sequence: CASSPDTYIGEQYF.

This clone came up once. This chain connects TRBV28 to TRBJ1-2; 10 bases are shared with TRBD1. This CDR3 is 14 amino acids long. The junction had 5 bases not matched to a gene; V was cut back by 6 bases and J by 4 bases. CDR1 MDHEN and CDR2 SYDVKM come from the germline V gene. CDR3 sequence: CASRSTGGSYGYTF. In DNA, the CDR3 is TGTGCCAGCAGATCGACAGGGGGCAGCTATGGCTACACCTTC.